This T cell receptor (beta chain) was documented in a study of T cell changes during pregnancy in multiple sclerosis. In germline, CDR1 is DFQATT, CDR2 SNEGSKA (reference sequence). The CDR3 is 11 residues long. V gave up 5 bases and J gave up 9 bases, with 11 bases separating them. Sequenced by immunoSEQ multiplex PCR; TCRdb stores in-frame clones only, minus some. The repertoire holds 60,000 to 90,000 clones, with 85% to 95% as singletons. The chain recombines TRBV20-1 with TRBJ2-1; perhaps TRBD2 as D (6 bases). This TCR was recovered from a female donor in good health, enrolled as a control in a pregnancy study. Sequenced here: peripheral blood, sampled after pregnancy. As DNA, the CDR3 is TGCAGTGCTCGACTAGTTGCTGAGCAGTTCTTC. Protein: CSARLVAEQFF.